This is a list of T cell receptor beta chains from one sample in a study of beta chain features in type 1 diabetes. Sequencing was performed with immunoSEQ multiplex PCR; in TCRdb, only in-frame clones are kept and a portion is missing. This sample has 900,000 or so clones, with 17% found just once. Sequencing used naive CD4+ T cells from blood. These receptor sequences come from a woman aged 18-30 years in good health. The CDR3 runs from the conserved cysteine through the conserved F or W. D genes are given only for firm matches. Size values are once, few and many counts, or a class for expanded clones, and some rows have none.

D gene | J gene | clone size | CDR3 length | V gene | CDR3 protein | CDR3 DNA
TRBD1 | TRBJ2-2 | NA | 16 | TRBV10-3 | CAISVQGALNTGELFF | TGTGCCATCAGTGTCCAGGGGGCCCTCAACACCGGGGAGCTGTTTTTT
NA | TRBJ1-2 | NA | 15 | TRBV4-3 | CASSQAPTGNYGYTF | TGCGCCAGCAGCCAAGCTCCTACAGGGAACTATGGCTACACCTTC
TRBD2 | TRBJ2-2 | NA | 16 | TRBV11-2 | CASSSLLAGGARELFF | TGTGCCAGCAGCTCCTTGCTAGCGGGAGGGGCCCGGGAGCTGTTTTTT
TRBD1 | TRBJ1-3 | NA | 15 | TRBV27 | CASSSRGGRGNTIYF | TGTGCCAGCAGTTCCAGGGGGGGTCGTGGAAACACCATATATTTT
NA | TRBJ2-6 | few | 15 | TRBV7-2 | CASSLDVSGANVLTF | TGTGCCAGCAGCTTAGACGTCTCTGGGGCCAACGTCCTGACTTTC
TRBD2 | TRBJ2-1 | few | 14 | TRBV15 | CATSSSGRATFKFF | TGTGCCACCAGCTCAAGCGGGAGGGCCACCTTTAAGTTCTTC
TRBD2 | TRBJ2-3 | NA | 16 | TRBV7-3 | CASSLGAGRGTDTQYF | TGTGCCAGCAGCTTAGGTGCCGGGAGGGGGACAGATACGCAGTATTTT
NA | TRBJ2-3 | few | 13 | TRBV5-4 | CASSGWRTDTQYF | TGTGCCAGCAGCGGTTGGAGGACAGATACGCAGTATTTT
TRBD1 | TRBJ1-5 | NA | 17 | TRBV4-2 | CASSQEGVQQGNQPQHF | TGTGCCAGCAGCCAAGAGGGGGTTCAACAGGGGAATCAGCCCCAGCATTTT
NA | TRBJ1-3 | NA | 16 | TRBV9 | CASSVVSTLSGNTIYF | TGTGCCAGCAGTGTGGTTTCGACACTCTCTGGAAACACCATATATTTT
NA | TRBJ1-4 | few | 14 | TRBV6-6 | CASSKGGTREKLFF | TGTGCCAGCAGCAAAGGGGGGACTCGTGAAAAACTGTTTTTT
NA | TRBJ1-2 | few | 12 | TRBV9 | CASSPGLYGYTF | TGTGCCAGCAGCCCAGGGCTCTATGGCTACACCTTC